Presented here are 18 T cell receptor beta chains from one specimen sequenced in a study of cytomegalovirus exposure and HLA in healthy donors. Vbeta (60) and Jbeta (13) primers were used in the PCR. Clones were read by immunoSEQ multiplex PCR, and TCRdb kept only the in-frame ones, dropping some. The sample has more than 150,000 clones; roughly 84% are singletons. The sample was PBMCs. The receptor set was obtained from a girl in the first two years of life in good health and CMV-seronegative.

DNA of the CDR3: TGTGCCGGGGACTCCTTAGGGTATGGCTACACCTTC. Protein: CAGDSLGYGYTF. The genes are TRBV6-1 and TRBJ1-2; D may be TRBD1 (5 bases). Per germline, CDR1 MNHNS and CDR2 SASEGT. V gave up 11 bases and J gave up 5 bases, with 15 bases separating them. CDR3 size: 12 residues.

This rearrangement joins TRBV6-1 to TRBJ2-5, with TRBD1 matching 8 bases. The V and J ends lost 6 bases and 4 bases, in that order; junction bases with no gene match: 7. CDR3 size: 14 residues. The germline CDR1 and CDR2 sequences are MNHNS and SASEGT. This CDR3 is CASRVRGRRETQYF. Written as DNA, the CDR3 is TGTGCCAGCAGGGTCAGGGGGCGAAGAGAGACCCAGTACTTC.

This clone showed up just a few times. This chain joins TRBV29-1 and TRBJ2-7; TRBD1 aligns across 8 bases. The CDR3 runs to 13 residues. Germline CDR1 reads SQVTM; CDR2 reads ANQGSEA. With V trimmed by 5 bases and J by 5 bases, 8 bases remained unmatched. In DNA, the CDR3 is TGCAGCGTTTTGGGCAGGGGGCCCCACGAGCAGTACTTC. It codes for CSVLGRGPHEQYF.

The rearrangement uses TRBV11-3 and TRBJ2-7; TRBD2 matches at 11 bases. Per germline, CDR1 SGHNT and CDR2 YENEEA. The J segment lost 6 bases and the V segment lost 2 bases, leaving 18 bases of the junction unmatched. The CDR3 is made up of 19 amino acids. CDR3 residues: CASSLKAFSGRVSPGEQYF. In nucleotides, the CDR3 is TGTGCCAGCAGCTTAAAGGCTTTTAGCGGGAGGGTTAGTCCGGGCGAGCAGTACTTC.

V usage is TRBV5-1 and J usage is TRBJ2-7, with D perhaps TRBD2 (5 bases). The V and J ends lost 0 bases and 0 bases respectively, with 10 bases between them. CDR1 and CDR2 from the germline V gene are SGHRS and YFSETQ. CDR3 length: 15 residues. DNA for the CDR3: TGCGCCAGCAGCTTGGCCACGGGGAGCTCCTACGAGCAGTACTTC. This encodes CASSLATGSSYEQYF.

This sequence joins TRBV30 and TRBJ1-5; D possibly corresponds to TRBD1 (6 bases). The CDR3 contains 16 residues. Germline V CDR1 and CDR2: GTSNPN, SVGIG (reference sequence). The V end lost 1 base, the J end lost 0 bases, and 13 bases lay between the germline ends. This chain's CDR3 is CAWSGGRTHSNQPQHF. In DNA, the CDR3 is TGTGCCTGGAGTGGGGGGCGGACACATAGCAATCAGCCCCAGCATTTT.

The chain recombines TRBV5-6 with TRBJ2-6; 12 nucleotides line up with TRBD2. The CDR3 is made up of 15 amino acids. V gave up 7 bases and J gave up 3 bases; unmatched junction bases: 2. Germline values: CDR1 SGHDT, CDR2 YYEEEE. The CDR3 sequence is CASASGGGGANVLTF. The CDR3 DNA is TGTGCCAGCGCTAGCGGGGGGGGTGGGGCCAACGTCCTGACTTTC. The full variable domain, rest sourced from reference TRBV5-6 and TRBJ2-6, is DAGVTQSPTHLIKTRGQQVTLRCSPKSGHDTVSWYQQALGQGPQFIFQYYEEEERQRGNFPDRFSGHQFPNYSSELNVNALLLGDSALYLCASASGGGGANVLTFGAGSRLTVL.

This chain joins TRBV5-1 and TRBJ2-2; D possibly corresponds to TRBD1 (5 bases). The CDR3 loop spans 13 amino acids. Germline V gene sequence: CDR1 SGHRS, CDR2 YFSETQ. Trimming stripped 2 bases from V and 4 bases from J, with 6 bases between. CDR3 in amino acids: CASSLGVTGELFF. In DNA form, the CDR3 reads TGCGCCAGCAGCTTAGGGGTCACCGGGGAGCTGTTTTTT.

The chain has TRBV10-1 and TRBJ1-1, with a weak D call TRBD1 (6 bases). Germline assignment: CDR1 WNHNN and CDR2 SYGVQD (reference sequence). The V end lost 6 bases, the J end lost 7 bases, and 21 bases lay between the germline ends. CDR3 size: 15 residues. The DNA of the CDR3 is TGCGCCAGCAGCGACATTCGGACAGAACCTTTTGAAGCTTTCTTT. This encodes CASSDIRTEPFEAFF.

In DNA form, the CDR3 reads TGCGCCAGCAGCCAAGGGCTCAGGGGCCCCAACACCGGGGAGCTGTTTTTT. As protein: CASSQGLRGPNTGELFF. The chain combines TRBV4-1 with TRBJ2-2; TRBD1 might be the D (6 bases). Per the germline V gene, CDR1 is MGHRA and CDR2 is YSYEKL. The CDR3 consists of 17 residues. Trimming cost V 1 base and J 2 bases, with 14 bases left between them.

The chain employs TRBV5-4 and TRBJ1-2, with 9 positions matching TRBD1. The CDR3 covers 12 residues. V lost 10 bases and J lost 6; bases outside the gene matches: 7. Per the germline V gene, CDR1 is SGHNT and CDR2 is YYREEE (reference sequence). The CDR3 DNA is TGTGCCGTGGGACAGGGAAAGGATGGCTACACCTTC. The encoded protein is CAVGQGKDGYTF.

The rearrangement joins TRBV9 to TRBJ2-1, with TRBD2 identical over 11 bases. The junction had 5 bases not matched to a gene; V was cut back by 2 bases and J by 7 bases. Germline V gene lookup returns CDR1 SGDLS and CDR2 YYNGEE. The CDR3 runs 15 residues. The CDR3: CASSVSGGALNEQFF. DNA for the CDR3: TGTGCCAGCAGCGTTAGCGGGGGGGCCCTTAATGAGCAGTTCTTC.

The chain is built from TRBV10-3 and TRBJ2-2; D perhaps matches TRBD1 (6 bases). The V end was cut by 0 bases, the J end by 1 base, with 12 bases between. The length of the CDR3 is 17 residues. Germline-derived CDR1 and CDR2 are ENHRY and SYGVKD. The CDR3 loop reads CAISESKWTENTGELFF. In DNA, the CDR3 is TGTGCCATCAGTGAGTCGAAGTGGACAGAGAACACCGGGGAGCTGTTTTTT.

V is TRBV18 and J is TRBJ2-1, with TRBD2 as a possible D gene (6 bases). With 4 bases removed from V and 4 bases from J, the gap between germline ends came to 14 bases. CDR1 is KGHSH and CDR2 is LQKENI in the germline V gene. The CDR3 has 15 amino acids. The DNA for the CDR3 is TGTGCCAGCTCACAGGGACTTCTTTCATACAATGAGCAGTTCTTC. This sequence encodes CASSQGLLSYNEQFF.

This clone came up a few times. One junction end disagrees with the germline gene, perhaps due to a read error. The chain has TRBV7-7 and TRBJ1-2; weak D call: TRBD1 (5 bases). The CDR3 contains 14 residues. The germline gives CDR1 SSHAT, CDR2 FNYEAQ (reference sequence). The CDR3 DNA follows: TGTGCTAGCAGCCAAGGGGTCCCTAACTATGGCTACACCTTC. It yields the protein CASSQGVPNYGYTF.

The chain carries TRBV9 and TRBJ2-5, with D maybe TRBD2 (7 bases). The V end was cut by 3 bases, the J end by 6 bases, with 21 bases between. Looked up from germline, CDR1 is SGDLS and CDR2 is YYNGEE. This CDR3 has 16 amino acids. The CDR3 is CASSGGAGDPRKTQYF. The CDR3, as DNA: TGTGCCAGCAGCGGGGGGGCGGGGGATCCAAGAAAGACCCAGTACTTC.

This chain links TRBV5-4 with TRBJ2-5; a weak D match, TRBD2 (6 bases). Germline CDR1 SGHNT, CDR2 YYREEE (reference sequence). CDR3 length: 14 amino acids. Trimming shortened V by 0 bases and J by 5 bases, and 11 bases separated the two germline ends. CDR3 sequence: CASSLGGGRETQYF. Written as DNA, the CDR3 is TGTGCCAGCAGCTTGGGTGGAGGGAGGGAGACCCAGTACTTC.

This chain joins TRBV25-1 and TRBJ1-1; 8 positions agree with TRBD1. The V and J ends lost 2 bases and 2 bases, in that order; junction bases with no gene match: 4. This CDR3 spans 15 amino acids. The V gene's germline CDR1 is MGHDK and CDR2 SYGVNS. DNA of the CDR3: TGTGCCAGCAGTGAACGGACAGGGTTTAACACTGAAGCTTTCTTT. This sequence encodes CASSERTGFNTEAFF.